A selection of T cell receptor beta chains follows, all from one sample in a study of T cell repertoires in cytomegalovirus infection. The antigens these receptors bind are not known. TCRdb independently ran MiXCR on the reads; one entry per CDR3 protein. The data show about 830,000 distinct CDR3 sequences, with approximately 30% seen just once and around 12% held by the top ten. Sequencing was performed on cultured CD8+ T cells from PBMCs, taken from culture after CMV antigen stimulation. Every receptor here comes from a human donor in good health (CMV status not recorded). Some clones in this sample may be carry-over from other donors' samples. Each CDR3 is given with its conserved first and last residue. The D gene is left open where the match is weak. Clone sizes are given selectively: once, few, many, or a class where the clone is expanded.

TRBD2	TRBV7-2	TRBJ2-3	many	TGTGCCAGCAGCTTACTAGCGGGGACTAGCACAGATACGCAGTATTTT	CASSLLAGTSTDTQYF
TRBD1	TRBV20-1	TRBJ1-2	.	TGCAGTGCTAGGGCCTTGCCGGACCAGAGACAGGGTTATGGCTACACCTTC	CSARALPDQRQGYGYTF
TRBD1	TRBV20-1	TRBJ2-1	.	TGCAGTGCTAGAGGGAGATCAATGTGGGACAGGGTCAACAATGAGCAGTTCTTC	CSARGRSMWDRVNNEQFF
.	TRBV6-1	TRBJ2-2	few	TGTGCCAGCAGTGAGGACTCTGGGGGGCCGGGCACCGGGGAGCTGTTTTTT	CASSEDSGGPGTGELFF
.	TRBV12-3/TRBV12-4	TRBJ2-3	.	TGTGCCAGCAGTTCTGTGGACGGTAGCACAGATACGCAGTATTTT	CASSSVDGSTDTQYF
TRBD2	TRBV27	TRBJ2-1	few	TGTGCCAGCAGTTTTCTAGGACTAGCGGGGACCAATGAGCAGTTCTTC	CASSFLGLAGTNEQFF
.	TRBV5-1	TRBJ2-5	.	TGCGCCAGCAGCCCCGGGACACTCGCCCAAGAGACCCAGTACTTC	CASSPGTLAQETQYF
.	TRBV6-1	TRBJ2-5	.	TGTGCCAGCAGGCACACGGGGGCGCCCATCCAAGAGACCCAGTACTTC	CASRHTGAPIQETQYF
.	TRBV5-1	TRBJ2-3	.	TGCGCCAGCAGCCTGGAGGGGATCACAGATACGCAGTATTTT	CASSLEGITDTQYF
TRBD1	TRBV4-2	TRBJ1-4	.	TGTGCCAGCAGCCAGGGGTTCCTTACCGGGACAGTGGGAGAAAAACTGTTTTTT	CASSQGFLTGTVGEKLFF
.	TRBV6-2/TRBV6-3	TRBJ2-1	.	TGTGCCAGCAGTTGGTCCTCTGGCCCTCCCTACAATGAGCAGTTCTTC	CASSWSSGPPYNEQFF
TRBD1	TRBV5-1	TRBJ1-2	once	TGCGCCAGCAGCTCCTCCGACAGGGGATTAGATGGCTACACCTTC	CASSSSDRGLDGYTF
.	TRBV2	TRBJ2-1	.	TGTGCCAGCAGTCCCTTCGTCGCAACCTACAATGAGCAGTTCTTC	CASSPFVATYNEQFF
TRBD1	TRBV10-3	TRBJ1-2	few	TGTGCCATCAGTGAGGTGGGACAGGGAAGCTATGGCTACACCTTC	CAISEVGQGSYGYTF
.	TRBV6-1	TRBJ1-1	few	TGTGCCAGCAGTGAAGGATGGGGGAACACTGAAGCTTTCTTT	CASSEGWGNTEAFF
.	TRBV29-1	TRBJ1-1	many	TGCAGCGTCCCCCCCGGACGGTTGAACACTGAAGCTTTCTTT	CSVPPGRLNTEAFF
.	TRBV7-7	TRBJ2-5	.	TGTGCTAGCAGCCCCCTGTTAGGAGGACAAGAGACCCAGTACTTC	CASSPLLGGQETQYF
.	TRBV7-9	TRBJ2-7	.	TGTGCCAGCAGTCTTTACTCGGGACGGATCTACGAGCAGTACTTC	CASSLYSGRIYEQYF
TRBD1	TRBV19	TRBJ1-1	few	TGTGCCAGTAATAGGACAGGGAGGAACACTGAAGCTTTCTTT	CASNRTGRNTEAFF
TRBD2	TRBV7-6	TRBJ2-3	many	TGTGCCAGCAGCTTCCCACTAGCGGGGGGCGACATTAGCACAGATACGCAGTATTTT	CASSFPLAGGDISTDTQYF
.	TRBV7-9	TRBJ1-2	few	TGTGCCAGCAGCTTCCTAACGGCGGAAGCTAACTATGGCTACACCTTC	CASSFLTAEANYGYTF
TRBD2	TRBV9	TRBJ2-5	.	TGTGCCAGCAGCGTAGGGGGGGGGGACTTTGGAGAGACCCAGTACTTC	CASSVGGGDFGETQYF
.	TRBV12-5	TRBJ1-1	few	TGTGCTAGTGGTTTGAAAGGGCCTGAAGCTTTCTTT	CASGLKGPEAFF
.	TRBV5-5	TRBJ1-5	.	TGTGCCAGCAGCCCGTACTCCTGGGCGAGGGACAATCAGCCCCAGCATTTT	CASSPYSWARDNQPQHF
.	TRBV12-3/TRBV12-4	TRBJ1-1	many	TGTGCCAGCAGGATCAACACTGAAGCTTTCTTT	CASRINTEAFF
.	TRBV19	TRBJ1-1	few	TGTGCCACCCGCAGCATGAACACTGAAGCTTTCTTT	CATRSMNTEAFF
.	TRBV6-6	TRBJ2-5	.	TGTGCCAGCAGCCCCGGGGTAGCGCCAACCGGGTGGACCCAGTACTTC	CASSPGVAPTGWTQYF
.	TRBV7-6	TRBJ2-5	few	TGTGCTAGCAGCGGAAGCCGGGGAGAGACCCAGTACTTC	CASSGSRGETQYF
.	TRBV12-3/TRBV12-4	TRBJ1-1	few	TGTGCCAGCAGATTCCTAATGGACACTGAAGCTTTCTTT	CASRFLMDTEAFF
.	TRBV19	TRBJ1-3	.	TGTGCCGCAAGTAGACCTGGAAACACCATATATTTT	CAASRPGNTIYF
.	TRBV7-8	TRBJ2-1	many	TGTGCCAGCAGCCTCGGCAGGGGCCGTGAGCAGTTCTTC	CASSLGRGREQFF
.	TRBV28	TRBJ2-1	.	TGTGCCAGCAGTTTCTCGGAGATCTACAATGAGCAGTTCTTC	CASSFSEIYNEQFF
.	TRBV12-3/TRBV12-4	TRBJ2-5	.	TGTGCCAGCAGTTTCAAACCCCAGACCCAGTACTTC	CASSFKPQTQYF
TRBD1	TRBV27	TRBJ1-1	few	TGTGCCAGCAGTACGTCCGGGACAGGGAACACTGAAGCTTTCTTT	CASSTSGTGNTEAFF
TRBD2	TRBV9	TRBJ2-3	.	TGTGCCAGCAGCGAGGGTTATGTAGCGGGGGATTTGCATACGCAGTATTTT	CASSEGYVAGDLHTQYF
.	TRBV9	TRBJ2-2	.	TGTGCCAGCAGCGCGTGGGGTAGCACCGGGGAGCTGTTTTTT	CASSAWGSTGELFF